This T cell receptor beta chain was observed in a study of blood T cell repertoires in COVID-19. About the research overall: The United States, Italy and Spain were the sources of the acute and convalescent COVID-19 samples. The cDNA or gDNA used as material had been derived from T cells, B-cell-depleted T cells, or PBMCs.

Original methodology: The assay estimated nucleated cells by amplifying reference gene primers. Produced via immunoSEQ multiplex PCR; TCRdb's table is partial and in-frame only. V and J calls and clone size are as listed in that table; D and trimming were resolved from the DNA. The table lists approximately 94,000 clones, about 90% of them singletons. CDR3 length equals 15 residues. Per germline, CDR1 MDHEN and CDR2 SYDVKM. J lost 8 bases, V lost 2 bases, and 5 bases had no gene match. The gene calls are TRBV28 and TRBJ2-1; TRBD2 aligns across 11 bases. The source material was peripheral blood. The receptor was isolated from a human donor in a cohort sampled during active COVID-19. The CDR3 sequence: CASSLLAGGSDEQFF. DNA for the CDR3: TGTGCCAGCAGTTTACTAGCGGGAGGTTCTGATGAGCAGTTCTTC. The complete variable domain, with remaining parts taken from reference TRBV28 and TRBJ2-1, reads DVKVTQSSRYLVKRTGEKVFLECVQDMDHENMFWYRQDPGLGLRLIYFSYDVKMKEKGDIPEGYSVSREKKERFSLILESASTNQTSMYLCASSLLAGGSDEQFFGPGTRLTVL.